These 10 T cell receptor beta chains came from one sample sequenced in a study of cytomegalovirus exposure and HLA in healthy donors. Primers for the PCR totalled 60 Vbeta and 13 Jbeta. Sequencing used immunoSEQ multiplex PCR; TCRdb keeps in-frame clones, though not all of them. Recorded for this sample: 120,000 to 150,000 clones. The specimen sequenced was PBMCs. The receptor set was obtained from a man aged 35 to 55 in good health and CMV-seronegative.

V is TRBV9 and J is TRBJ2-1; D is perhaps TRBD2 (7 bases). This CDR3 comprises 16 residues. With 4 bases removed from V and 3 bases from J, the gap between germline ends came to 17 bases. CDR1 and CDR2 from the germline V gene are SGDLS and YYNGEE. The CDR3: CASSLEGGSVYNEQFF. Here the CDR3 DNA reads TGTGCCAGCAGCCTTGAGGGGGGGTCCGTCTACAATGAGCAGTTCTTC.

The chain couples TRBV9 to TRBJ1-5, with TRBD1 identical over 7 bases. Per germline, CDR1 SGDLS and CDR2 YYNGEE. The trim removed 4 bases at V and 3 bases at J, leaving 10 bases unmatched. The CDR3 has 16 amino acids. For the CDR3, the DNA is TGTGCCAGCAGCCGTGGAGCGCAGGGGGACAATCAGCCCCAGCATTTT. It yields the protein CASSRGAQGDNQPQHF. Full variable domain (missing parts from reference TRBV9 and TRBJ1-5): DSGVTQTPKHLITATGQRVTLRCSPRSGDLSVYWYQQSLDQGLQFLIQYYNGEERAKGNILERFSAQQFPDLHSELNLSSLELGDSALYFCASSRGAQGDNQPQHFGDGTRLSIL.

This rearrangement joins TRBV7-2 to TRBJ2-5, with 7 bases identical to TRBD1. The CDR3 totals 14 residues. Germline V lookup: CDR1 SGHTA, CDR2 FQGNSA. Trimming removed 5 bases from V and 6 bases from J; junction bases left unmatched: 9. In DNA form, the CDR3 reads TGTGCCAGCAGCGGACAGACAGGGATACAGACCCAGTACTTC. This gives the protein CASSGQTGIQTQYF.

The chain links TRBV2 to TRBJ1-2; 7 bases fit TRBD1. The CDR3 runs 15 residues. Germline assignment: CDR1 SNHLY and CDR2 FYNNEI. The V gene end was trimmed by 6 bases and the J gene end by 0 bases; junction bases not matched to a gene: 7. This CDR3 reads CASSHNRGANYGYTF. For the CDR3, the DNA is TGTGCCAGCAGCCACAACAGGGGAGCTAACTATGGCTACACCTTC.

The V call is TRBV27, the J call TRBJ2-3; 7 nucleotides align to TRBD2. Per the germline V gene, CDR1 is MNHEY and CDR2 is SMNVEV (reference sequence). The CDR3 loop spans 16 amino acids. V was clipped by 5 bases and J by 2 bases; unmatched bases: 10. CDR3 sequence: CASSDPGRGTTDTQYF. The CDR3 nucleotides read TGTGCCAGCAGTGACCCAGGGCGGGGGACCACAGATACGCAGTATTTT.

The rearrangement uses TRBV7-9 and TRBJ1-1; D might be TRBD1 (6 bases). The V and J ends lost 4 bases and 2 bases respectively, with 26 bases between them. Germline V gene lookup returns CDR1 SEHNR and CDR2 FQNEAQ (reference sequence). CDR3 length: 19 amino acids. The CDR3 DNA is TGTGCCAGCAGCTCTACCGAGAGGGGGAAGGGTTCTCCAAACACTGAAGCTTTCTTT. It translates to CASSSTERGKGSPNTEAFF.

The genes are TRBV5-1 and TRBJ2-5, with 12 bases identical to TRBD2. V lost 3 bases, J lost 1 base, and 1 base stayed unmatched. CDR3 length: 15 residues. Germline CDR1 SGHRS, CDR2 YFSETQ. CDR3 in amino acids: CASSSLAGGQETQYF. The CDR3 DNA sequence: TGCGCCAGCAGCTCACTAGCGGGGGGCCAAGAGACCCAGTACTTC.

The chain combines TRBV28 with TRBJ2-7; D is perhaps TRBD2 (7 bases). This CDR3 is 14 amino acids long. The germline V and J ends were trimmed by 8 bases and 5 bases, with 19 bases remaining between them. Per germline, CDR1 MDHEN and CDR2 SYDVKM. The DNA for the CDR3 is TGTGCCAGCCGGGGGGCCTGGCTAGCCCACGAGCAGTACTTC. Translating it yields CASRGAWLAHEQYF.

V and J are TRBV6-6 and TRBJ1-1; 7 bases fit TRBD1. The V gene end was trimmed by 6 bases and the J gene end by 4 bases; junction bases not matched to a gene: 8. This CDR3 comprises 14 residues. Germline loops: CDR1 MNHNY, CDR2 SVGAGI (reference sequence). The CDR3: CASSTTGTVTEAFF. Written as DNA, the CDR3 is TGTGCCAGCAGCACGACAGGGACGGTCACTGAAGCTTTCTTT.

The CDR3 DNA sequence: TGTGCCAGTAGTTCAGGGGGCTCTGGAAACACCATATATTTT. It is translated as CASSSGGSGNTIYF. The chain links TRBV19 to TRBJ1-3; 7 positions match TRBD1. The V segment lost 5 bases and the J segment 0 bases; nucleotides outside the gene matches: 1. From germline, CDR1 is LNHDA and CDR2 SQIVND (reference sequence). The CDR3 length is 14 residues.